These T cell receptor beta chains were read from a single sample in a study of somatic mutations in cytotoxic T cells in rheumatoid arthritis. Produced via immunoSEQ multiplex PCR; TCRdb's table is partial and in-frame only. The sample consists of 9,500 to 11,000 clones, approximately 80% of them appearing once. Specimen: CD8+ T cells sorted from blood. The receptors come from an adult with rheumatoid arthritis. Both conserved end residues are part of each CDR3. Fields, in order: clone size, J gene, D gene, V gene, CDR3 protein, CDR3 DNA. The D gene is left open where the match is weak. Clone size is not always given. Where it is, it says once, few, many or a class for expanded clones.

size: .
J: TRBJ1-1
D: .
V: TRBV5-4
CDR3: CASSLGVGTEAFF
DNA: TGTGCCAGCAGCTTGGGAGTGGGCACTGAAGCTTTCTTT

size: .
J: TRBJ2-7
D: .
V: TRBV27
CDR3: CASRTGFGEQYF
DNA: TGTGCCAGCAGAACAGGGTTCGGCGAGCAGTACTTC

size: .
J: TRBJ2-4
D: .
V: TRBV7-9
CDR3: CASSPSETLAKNIQYF
DNA: TGTGCCAGCAGCCCCTCCGAAACACTAGCCAAAAACATTCAGTACTTC

size: once
J: TRBJ1-4
D: .
V: TRBV6-1
CDR3: CASSVDSLNEKLFF
DNA: TGTGCCAGCAGTGTAGACAGTCTTAATGAAAAACTGTTTTTT

size: .
J: TRBJ2-5
D: TRBD2
V: TRBV2
CDR3: CASSDRLAGVTETQYF
DNA: TGTGCCAGCAGTGACCGACTAGCGGGAGTTACGGAGACCCAGTACTTC

size: .
J: TRBJ1-2
D: .
V: TRBV6-1
CDR3: CASSVDSNYGYTF
DNA: TGTGCCAGCAGTGTCGACAGCAACTATGGCTACACCTTC

size: .
J: TRBJ1-5
D: TRBD1
V: TRBV5-1
CDR3: CASSLDRVQSNQPQHF
DNA: TGCGCCAGCAGCCTGGACAGGGTCCAGAGCAATCAGCCCCAGCATTTT

size: .
J: TRBJ2-3
D: .
V: TRBV28
CDR3: CASSFSGPRDTQYF
DNA: TGTGCCAGCAGTTTTTCCGGACCCCGAGATACGCAGTATTTT

size: .
J: TRBJ1-1
D: TRBD1
V: TRBV7-8
CDR3: CASSPGTGGERAFF
DNA: TGTGCCAGCAGCCCAGGGACAGGGGGGGAGCGGGCTTTCTTT

size: .
J: TRBJ2-5
D: TRBD1
V: TRBV7-9
CDR3: CASSTRLQGLETQYF
DNA: TGTGCCAGCAGCACCCGCCTACAGGGGCTGGAGACCCAGTACTTC

size: .
J: TRBJ2-2
D: TRBD2
V: TRBV10-3
CDR3: CAITQRENTGELFF
DNA: TGTGCCATCACACAGCGGGAGAACACCGGGGAGCTGTTTTTT

size: .
J: TRBJ1-3
D: TRBD1
V: TRBV19
CDR3: CASGQGGFLSSGNTIYF
DNA: TGTGCCAGCGGACAGGGGGGGTTTTTGAGCTCTGGAAACACCATATATTTT

size: .
J: TRBJ1-2
D: .
V: TRBV29-1
CDR3: CSVEDRGRAYGYTF
DNA: TGCAGCGTTGAAGATCGGGGCAGGGCCTATGGCTACACCTTC

size: few
J: TRBJ2-4
D: .
V: TRBV6-6
CDR3: CASMGETKNIQYF
DNA: TGTGCCAGCATGGGGGAAACCAAAAACATTCAGTACTTC

size: .
J: TRBJ1-5
D: .
V: TRBV11-2
CDR3: CASSLGYNSNQPQHF
DNA: TGTGCCAGCAGCTTAGGGTATAATAGCAATCAGCCCCAGCATTTT

size: .
J: TRBJ2-3
D: .
V: TRBV12-5
CDR3: CASDHPGSVVYTQYF
DNA: TGTGCTAGTGACCACCCGGGCTCGGTCGTATATACGCAGTATTTT

size: .
J: TRBJ1-5
D: .
V: TRBV19
CDR3: CASSPGGGSKPQHF
DNA: TGTGCCAGTAGTCCGGGGGGGGGTTCGAAGCCCCAGCATTTT

size: few
J: TRBJ1-2
D: .
V: TRBV5-4
CDR3: CASRIKGGALGYTF
DNA: TGTGCCAGCAGAATTAAAGGGGGGGCCCTAGGCTACACCTTC

size: .
J: TRBJ2-1
D: TRBD2
V: TRBV12-5
CDR3: CASAPSGSSYNEQFF
DNA: TGTGCTAGTGCTCCTAGCGGGTCCTCCTACAATGAGCAGTTCTTC

size: .
J: TRBJ1-1
D: .
V: TRBV5-1
CDR3: CASSLDQGVLAEAFF
DNA: TGCGCCAGCAGCTTGGATCAGGGTGTGTTGGCTGAAGCTTTCTTT

size: .
J: TRBJ1-6
D: .
V: TRBV1
CDR3: CTSSLPDRGSLFDSPLHF
DNA: TGCACCAGCAGCCTACCGGACAGGGGGAGTTTATTCGATTCACCCCTCCACTTT

size: .
J: TRBJ1-2
D: .
V: TRBV7-9
CDR3: CASSQPAGGSFMDGYTF
DNA: TGTGCCAGCAGCCAACCTGCTGGGGGAAGCTTTATGGATGGCTACACCTTC

size: .
J: TRBJ2-7
D: .
V: TRBV30
CDR3: CAWSVFSSYEQYF
DNA: TGTGCCTGGAGTGTATTTTCCTCATACGAGCAGTACTTC

size: once
J: TRBJ2-7
D: TRBD2
V: TRBV19
CDR3: CASSTQGYRPGLVVYEQYF
DNA: TGTGCCAGTAGTACGCAGGGTTACAGGCCGGGACTAGTTGTCTACGAGCAGTACTTC

size: .
J: TRBJ2-1
D: .
V: TRBV14
CDR3: CASSQGVGDPYNEQFF
DNA: TGTGCCAGCAGCCAAGGGGTAGGGGATCCCTACAATGAGCAGTTCTTC

size: .
J: TRBJ1-2
D: .
V: TRBV27
CDR3: CASSRGGANYGYTF
DNA: TGTGCCAGCAGTCGGGGGGGGGCTAACTATGGCTACACCTTC

size: .
J: TRBJ2-7
D: .
V: TRBV27
CDR3: CASSLLGRRDYEQYF
DNA: TGTGCCAGCAGTTTATTAGGACGAAGGGACTACGAGCAGTACTTC

size: few
J: TRBJ1-2
D: .
V: TRBV4-1
CDR3: CASSQDLGSEANYGYTF
DNA: TGCGCCAGCAGCCAAGATCTGGGGTCAGAGGCTAACTATGGCTACACCTTC

size: .
J: TRBJ2-5
D: .
V: TRBV5-5
CDR3: CASTRTGTQETQYF
DNA: TGTGCCAGCACGAGGACGGGCACCCAAGAGACCCAGTACTTC

size: .
J: TRBJ1-1
D: .
V: TRBV5-1
CDR3: CASSGELNTEAFF
DNA: TGCGCCAGCAGCGGGGAGTTGAACACTGAAGCTTTCTTT

size: .
J: TRBJ2-1
D: TRBD2
V: TRBV7-3
CDR3: CASSLFGGGGSAYNEQFF
DNA: TGTGCCAGCAGCTTATTTGGCGGCGGGGGGAGTGCCTACAATGAGCAGTTCTTC

size: .
J: TRBJ2-1
D: .
V: TRBV27
CDR3: CASTPGSGNEQFF
DNA: TGTGCCAGCACCCCAGGTTCAGGCAATGAGCAGTTCTTC

size: once
J: TRBJ2-5
D: .
V: TRBV9
CDR3: CASSQTVYQETQYF
DNA: TGTGCCAGCAGCCAGACAGTTTACCAAGAGACCCAGTACTTC

size: large
J: TRBJ1-4
D: .
V: TRBV7-7
CDR3: CASSLSQSSTNEKLFF
DNA: TGTGCCAGCAGCTTAAGCCAGTCTTCAACTAATGAAAAACTGTTTTTT

size: once
J: TRBJ2-2
D: TRBD1
V: TRBV19
CDR3: CASSIESLTGSNTGELFF
DNA: TGTGCCAGTAGTATAGAGAGCTTGACAGGGTCGAACACCGGGGAGCTGTTTTTT

size: .
J: TRBJ2-7
D: .
V: TRBV19
CDR3: CASSIVPVSSYEQYF
DNA: TGTGCCAGTAGTATAGTCCCGGTGAGCTCCTACGAGCAGTACTTC

size: .
J: TRBJ1-5
D: TRBD1
V: TRBV27
CDR3: CASSSQGVNQPQHF
DNA: TGTGCCAGCAGTTCTCAGGGGGTCAATCAGCCCCAGCATTTT

size: .
J: TRBJ2-5
D: .
V: TRBV10-2
CDR3: CASSDPGTGKTQYF
DNA: TGCGCCAGCAGTGATCCCGGGACGGGTAAGACCCAGTACTTC

size: few
J: TRBJ1-2
D: .
V: TRBV7-9
CDR3: CASTRTVEDYTF
DNA: TGTGCCAGCACCAGGACTGTGGAGGACTACACCTTC

size: once
J: TRBJ2-3
D: TRBD2
V: TRBV4-1
CDR3: CASSLRVAGADTQYF
DNA: TGCGCCAGCAGCCTTCGGGTAGCGGGAGCAGATACGCAGTATTTT

size: .
J: TRBJ1-1
D: .
V: TRBV19
CDR3: CASSIDLGRLTEAFF
DNA: TGTGCCAGTAGTATAGATCTTGGTCGGCTCACTGAAGCTTTCTTT

size: .
J: TRBJ2-5
D: .
V: TRBV7-6
CDR3: CASTRLDRPREETQYF
DNA: TGTGCCAGCACAAGACTGGATCGACCGAGGGAAGAGACCCAGTACTTC

size: .
J: TRBJ2-7
D: .
V: TRBV13
CDR3: CASSLGRISYEQYF
DNA: TGTGCCAGCAGCTTAGGGCGCATCAGCTACGAGCAGTACTTC

size: .
J: TRBJ2-2
D: TRBD2
V: TRBV7-8
CDR3: CASSLGVSGRLALLFF
DNA: TGTGCCAGCAGCTTAGGGGTCAGTGGGAGACTAGCCCTTCTGTTTTTT

size: few
J: TRBJ1-5
D: .
V: TRBV2
CDR3: CASSETGNTSQHF
DNA: TGTGCCAGCAGTGAAACAGGGAACACGTCCCAGCATTTT

size: .
J: TRBJ2-1
D: .
V: TRBV6-5
CDR3: CASSPDWGDEQFF
DNA: TGTGCCAGCAGTCCGGACTGGGGCGATGAGCAGTTCTTC

size: .
J: TRBJ2-1
D: .
V: TRBV27
CDR3: CASSLARGYNEQFF
DNA: TGTGCCAGCAGTTTAGCCAGGGGCTACAATGAGCAGTTCTTC

size: .
J: TRBJ2-7
D: TRBD1
V: TRBV2
CDR3: CASRTGFNEQYF
DNA: TGTGCCAGCAGGACAGGGTTCAACGAGCAGTACTTC

size: .
J: TRBJ1-5
D: TRBD1
V: TRBV27
CDR3: CASSLWGTGGNQPQHF
DNA: TGTGCCAGCAGTTTATGGGGGACAGGGGGCAATCAGCCCCAGCATTTT

size: .
J: TRBJ1-2
D: .
V: TRBV27
CDR3: CASSLSGSPRYGYTF
DNA: TGTGCCAGCAGTTTATCGGGGAGTCCGCGATATGGCTACACCTTC

size: .
J: TRBJ1-2
D: TRBD1
V: TRBV19
CDR3: CASIGGDRVFNYGYTF
DNA: TGTGCCAGTATCGGGGGGGACAGGGTTTTTAACTATGGCTACACCTTC

size: .
J: TRBJ1-1
D: .
V: TRBV7-9
CDR3: CASSFGGRTEAFF
DNA: TGTGCCAGCAGCTTCGGGGGTAGAACTGAAGCTTTCTTT

size: .
J: TRBJ1-1
D: TRBD1
V: TRBV9
CDR3: CASSAARGPEAFF
DNA: TGTGCCAGCAGCGCCGCGAGGGGGCCCGAAGCTTTCTTT

size: .
J: TRBJ2-5
D: .
V: TRBV14
CDR3: CASSQISGRETQHF
DNA: TGTGCCAGCAGCCAAATTTCGGGGCGAGAGACCCAGCACTTC

size: .
J: TRBJ1-2
D: TRBD1
V: TRBV9
CDR3: CASSTDREEVSTF
DNA: TGTGCCAGCAGTACGGACAGGGAAGAAGTGAGCACCTTC